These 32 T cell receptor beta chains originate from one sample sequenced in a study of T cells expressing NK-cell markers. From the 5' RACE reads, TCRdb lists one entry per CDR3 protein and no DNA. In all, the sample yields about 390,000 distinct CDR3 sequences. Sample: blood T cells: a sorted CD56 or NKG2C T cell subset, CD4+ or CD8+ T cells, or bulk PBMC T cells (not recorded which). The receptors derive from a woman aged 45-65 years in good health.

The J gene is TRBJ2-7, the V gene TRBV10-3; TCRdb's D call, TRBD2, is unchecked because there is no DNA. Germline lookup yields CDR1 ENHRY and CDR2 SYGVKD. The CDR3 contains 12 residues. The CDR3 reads CAGGDQPYEQYF.

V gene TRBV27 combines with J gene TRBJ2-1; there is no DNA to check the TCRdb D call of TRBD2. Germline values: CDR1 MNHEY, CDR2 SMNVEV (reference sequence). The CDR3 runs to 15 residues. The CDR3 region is CASSLSLAGRNEQFF.

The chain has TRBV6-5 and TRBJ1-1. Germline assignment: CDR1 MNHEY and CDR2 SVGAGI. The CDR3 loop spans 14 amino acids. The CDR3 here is CASSYDSLATEAFF.

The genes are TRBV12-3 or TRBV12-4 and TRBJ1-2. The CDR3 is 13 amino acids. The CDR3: CASSFGSNYGYTF.

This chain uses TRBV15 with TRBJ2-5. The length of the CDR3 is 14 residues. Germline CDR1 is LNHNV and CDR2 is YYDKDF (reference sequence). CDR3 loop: CATSRTGSEETQYF.

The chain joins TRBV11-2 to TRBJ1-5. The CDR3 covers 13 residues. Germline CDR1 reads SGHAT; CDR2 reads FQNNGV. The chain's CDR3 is CASSLEDLSPQHF.

The CDR3 protein is CASSLSSAASGGPTDTQYF. The chain employs TRBV12-3 or TRBV12-4 and TRBJ2-3; the TCRdb D gene call, TRBD2, has no DNA to confirm it. This CDR3 has 19 residues.

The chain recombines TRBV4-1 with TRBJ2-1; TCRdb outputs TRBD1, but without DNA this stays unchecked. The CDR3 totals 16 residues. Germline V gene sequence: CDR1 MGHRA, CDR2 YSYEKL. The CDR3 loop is CASSQDPRGLYNEQFF.

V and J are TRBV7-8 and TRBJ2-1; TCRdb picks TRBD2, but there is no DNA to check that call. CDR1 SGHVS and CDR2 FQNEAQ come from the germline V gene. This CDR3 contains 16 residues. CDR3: CASSSPGLAGGNEQFF.

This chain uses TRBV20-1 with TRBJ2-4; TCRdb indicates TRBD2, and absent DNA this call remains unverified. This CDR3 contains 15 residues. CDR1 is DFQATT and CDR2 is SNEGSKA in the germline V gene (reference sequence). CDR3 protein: CSARDFSGSENIQYF.

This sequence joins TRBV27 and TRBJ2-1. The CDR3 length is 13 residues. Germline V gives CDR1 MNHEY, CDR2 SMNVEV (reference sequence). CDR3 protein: CASRLAPYNEQFF.

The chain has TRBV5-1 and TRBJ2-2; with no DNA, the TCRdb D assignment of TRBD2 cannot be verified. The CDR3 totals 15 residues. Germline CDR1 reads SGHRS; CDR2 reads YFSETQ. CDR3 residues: CASSLGTSEAGELFF.

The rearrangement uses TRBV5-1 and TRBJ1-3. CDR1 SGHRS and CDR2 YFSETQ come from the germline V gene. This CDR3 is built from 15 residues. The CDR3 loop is CASSWDRNSGNTIYF.

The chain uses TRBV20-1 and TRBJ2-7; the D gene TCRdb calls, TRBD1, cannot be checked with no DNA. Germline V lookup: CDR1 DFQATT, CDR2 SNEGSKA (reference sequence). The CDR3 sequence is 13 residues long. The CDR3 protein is CSARVGLPHEQYF.

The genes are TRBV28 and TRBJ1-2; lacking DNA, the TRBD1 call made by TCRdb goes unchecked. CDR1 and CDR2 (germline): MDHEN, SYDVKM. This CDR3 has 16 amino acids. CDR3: CASSHRTGASNYGYTF.

CDR3 sequence: CASSLRSGSYNEQFF. The chain combines TRBV12-3 or TRBV12-4 with TRBJ2-1; TCRdb designates TRBD2, a call that cannot be tested without DNA. The CDR3 totals 15 residues.

Here the CDR3 reads CASSPKAGVGTDTQYF. The chain is built from TRBV7-8 and TRBJ2-3; with no DNA, the TCRdb D assignment of TRBD2 cannot be verified. Germline loops: CDR1 SGHVS, CDR2 FQNEAQ. The CDR3 is made up of 16 amino acids.

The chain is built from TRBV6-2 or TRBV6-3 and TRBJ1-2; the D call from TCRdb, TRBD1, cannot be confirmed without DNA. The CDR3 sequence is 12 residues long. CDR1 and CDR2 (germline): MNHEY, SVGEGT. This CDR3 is CASNPGDYGYTF.

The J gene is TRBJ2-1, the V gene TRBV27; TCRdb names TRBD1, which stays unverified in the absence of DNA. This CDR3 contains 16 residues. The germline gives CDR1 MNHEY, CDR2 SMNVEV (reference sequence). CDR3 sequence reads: CASSPDDRAKDNEQFF.

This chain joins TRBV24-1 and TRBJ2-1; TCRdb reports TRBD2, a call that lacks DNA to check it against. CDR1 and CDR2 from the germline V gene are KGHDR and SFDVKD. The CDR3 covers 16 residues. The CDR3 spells CATSDTRTSGRDEQFF.

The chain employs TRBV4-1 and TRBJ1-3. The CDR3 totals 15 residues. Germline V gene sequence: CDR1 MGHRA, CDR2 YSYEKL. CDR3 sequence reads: CASSQVATPGNTIYF.

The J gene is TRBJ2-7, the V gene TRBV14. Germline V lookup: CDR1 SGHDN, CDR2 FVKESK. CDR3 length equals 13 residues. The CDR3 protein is CASSPRLIYEQYF.

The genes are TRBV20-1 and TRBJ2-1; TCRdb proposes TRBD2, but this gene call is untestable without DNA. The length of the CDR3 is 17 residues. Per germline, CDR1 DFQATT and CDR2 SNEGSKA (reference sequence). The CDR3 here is CSARETGLFTAYNEQFF.

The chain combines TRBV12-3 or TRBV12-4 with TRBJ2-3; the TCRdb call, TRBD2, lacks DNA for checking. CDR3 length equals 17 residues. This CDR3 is CASSFSTSGRTTDTQYF.

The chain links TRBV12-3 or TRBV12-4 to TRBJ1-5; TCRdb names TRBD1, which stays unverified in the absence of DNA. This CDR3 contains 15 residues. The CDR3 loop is CASSLFRAGNQPQHF.

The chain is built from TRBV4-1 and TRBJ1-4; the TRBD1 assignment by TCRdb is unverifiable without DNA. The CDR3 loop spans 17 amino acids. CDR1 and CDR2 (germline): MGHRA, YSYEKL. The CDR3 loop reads CASSQESRGQVDEKLFF.

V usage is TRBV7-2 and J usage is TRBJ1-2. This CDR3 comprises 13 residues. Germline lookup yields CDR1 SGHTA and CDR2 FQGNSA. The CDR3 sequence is CASSPHGLTGYTF. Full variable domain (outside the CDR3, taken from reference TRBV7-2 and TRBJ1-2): GAGVSQSPSNKVTEKGKDVELRCDPISGHTALYWYRQSLGQGLEFLIYFQGNSAPDKSGLPSDRFSAERTGGSVSTLTIQRTQQEDSAVYLCASSPHGLTGYTFGSGTRLTVV.

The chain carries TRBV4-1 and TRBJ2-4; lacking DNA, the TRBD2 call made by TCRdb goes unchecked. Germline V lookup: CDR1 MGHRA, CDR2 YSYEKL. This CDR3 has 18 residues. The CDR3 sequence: CASSQGLAGGRKKNIQYF.

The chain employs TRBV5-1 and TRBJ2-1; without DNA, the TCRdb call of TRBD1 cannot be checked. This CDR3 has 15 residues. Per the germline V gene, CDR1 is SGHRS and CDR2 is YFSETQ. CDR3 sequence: CASSLEPGGHNEQFF.

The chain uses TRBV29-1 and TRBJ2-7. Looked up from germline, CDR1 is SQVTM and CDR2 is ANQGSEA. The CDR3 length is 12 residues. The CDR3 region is CSGIDLSYEQYF.

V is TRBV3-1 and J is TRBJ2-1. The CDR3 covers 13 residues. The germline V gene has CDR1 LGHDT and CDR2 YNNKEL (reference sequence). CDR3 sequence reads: CASSQDWKTQQFF.

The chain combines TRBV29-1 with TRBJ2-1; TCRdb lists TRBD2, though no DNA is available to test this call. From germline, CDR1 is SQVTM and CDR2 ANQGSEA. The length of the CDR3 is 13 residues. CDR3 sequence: CSVAAGGQAEQFF.